The T cell receptor beta chain described here comes from a study of early T cells in non-severe SARS-CoV-2 infection. On the study more broadly: Alpha and beta chains were unpaired, from unsorted whole-blood bulk RNA.

TCRdb re-analysed the 5' RACE reads in MiXCR, keeping a single row per CDR3 protein. The sample carries approximately 58,000 distinct CDR3 sequences, 6.2% recorded once. Trimming pared 4 bases from V and 3 bases from J, leaving 11 bases between. The CDR3 extends over 15 amino acids. The germline gives CDR1 SGHTS, CDR2 YDEGEE. Points from the study as a whole: Matching against VDJdb likely underestimated virus-specific expansions, favoring anti-spike CD8.

This clonotype was detected ten times or more. Its antigen remains unidentified. The receptor comes from an adult who was a healthcare worker with PCR-confirmed SARS-CoV-2 infection or an uninfected control (not recorded which). The J gene is TRBJ1-6, the V gene TRBV5-8, with D uncertain. The specimen was whole blood. In DNA form, the CDR3 reads TGTGCCAGCAGCGCACCAGGATACTATAATTCACCCCTCCACTTT. This encodes CASSAPGYYNSPLHF.